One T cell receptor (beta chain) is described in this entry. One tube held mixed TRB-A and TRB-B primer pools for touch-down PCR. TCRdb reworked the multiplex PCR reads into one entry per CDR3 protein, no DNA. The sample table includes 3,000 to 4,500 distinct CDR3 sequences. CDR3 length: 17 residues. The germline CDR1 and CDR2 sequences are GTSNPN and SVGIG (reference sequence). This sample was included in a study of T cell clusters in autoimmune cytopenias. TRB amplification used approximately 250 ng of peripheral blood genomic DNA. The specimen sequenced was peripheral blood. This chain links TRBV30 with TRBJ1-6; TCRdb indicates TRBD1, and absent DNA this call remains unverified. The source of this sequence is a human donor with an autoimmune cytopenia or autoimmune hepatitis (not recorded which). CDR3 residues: CASSISGSPLGNSPLHF.